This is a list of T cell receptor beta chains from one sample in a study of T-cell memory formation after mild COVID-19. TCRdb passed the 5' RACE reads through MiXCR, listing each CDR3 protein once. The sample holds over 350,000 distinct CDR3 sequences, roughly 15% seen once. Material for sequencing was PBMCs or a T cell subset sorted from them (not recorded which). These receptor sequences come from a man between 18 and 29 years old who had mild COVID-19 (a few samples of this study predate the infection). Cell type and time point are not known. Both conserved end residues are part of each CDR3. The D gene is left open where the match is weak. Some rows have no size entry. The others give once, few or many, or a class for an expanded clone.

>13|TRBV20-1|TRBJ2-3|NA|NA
CSARVPGTDTQYF
TGCAGTGCTAGAGTCCCGGGGACAGATACGCAGTATTTT
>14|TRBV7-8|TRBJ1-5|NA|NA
CASSYQGPGQPQHF
TGTGCCAGCAGCTACCAGGGTCCGGGGCAGCCCCAGCATTTT
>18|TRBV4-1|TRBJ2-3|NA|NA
CASSPLSHSSGITDTQYF
TGCGCCAGCAGCCCCCTTTCCCACAGTTCAGGCATAACAGATACGCAGTATTTT
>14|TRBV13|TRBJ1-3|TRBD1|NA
CASSTGTGGNTIYF
TGTGCCAGCAGTACCGGGACAGGGGGAAACACCATATATTTT
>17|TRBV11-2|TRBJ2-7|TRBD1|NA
CASSLTSNRDRGYEQYF
TGTGCCAGCAGCCTAACTTCGAACCGGGACAGGGGGTACGAGCAGTACTTC
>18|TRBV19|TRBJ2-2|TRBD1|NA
CASNYRISTGTNTGELFF
TGTGCCAGTAACTACCGAATATCGACAGGGACGAACACCGGGGAGCTGTTTTTT
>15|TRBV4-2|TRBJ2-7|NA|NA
CASSQGGQLSYEQYF
TGTGCCAGCAGCCAAGGAGGACAGCTCTCCTACGAGCAGTACTTC
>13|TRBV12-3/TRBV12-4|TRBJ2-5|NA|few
CASSTTAQETQYF
TGTGCCAGCAGTACGACGGCCCAAGAGACCCAGTACTTC
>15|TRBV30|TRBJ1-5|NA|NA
CAWSVGPGGNQPQHF
TGTGCCTGGAGTGTTGGGCCTGGGGGCAATCAGCCCCAGCATTTT
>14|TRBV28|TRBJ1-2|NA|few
CASSLDTRGYGYTF
TGTGCCAGCAGTTTAGACACCAGGGGCTATGGCTACACCTTC
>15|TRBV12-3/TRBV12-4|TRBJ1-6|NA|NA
CASSFSGASNSPLHF
TGTGCCAGCAGTTTCTCAGGGGCGAGTAATTCACCCCTCCACTTT
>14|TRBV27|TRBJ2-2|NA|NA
CASSLMGYTGELFF
TGTGCCAGCAGTTTGATGGGGTACACCGGGGAGCTGTTTTTT
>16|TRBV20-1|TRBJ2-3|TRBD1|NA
CSARAWDRGGADTQYF
TGCAGTGCTAGAGCCTGGGACAGGGGAGGCGCAGATACGCAGTATTTT
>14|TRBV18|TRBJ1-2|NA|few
CASSSANGLNRGDF
TGTGCCAGCTCATCGGCTAACGGACTCAACCGAGGGGACTTC
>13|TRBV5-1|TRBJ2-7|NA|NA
CASSPAWAYEQYF
TGCGCCAGCAGCCCGGCTTGGGCCTACGAGCAGTACTTC
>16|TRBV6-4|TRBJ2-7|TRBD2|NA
CASSELTSGGYYEQYF
TGTGCCAGCAGTGAACTCACTAGCGGGGGATACTACGAGCAGTACTTC
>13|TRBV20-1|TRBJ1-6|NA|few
CSARTWGVSPLHF
TGCAGTGCTAGGACGTGGGGGGTTTCACCCCTCCACTTT
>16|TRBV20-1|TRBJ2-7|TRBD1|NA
CSARALRQGISYEQYF
TGCAGTGCTAGAGCTCTCAGACAGGGGATTTCCTACGAGCAGTACTTC
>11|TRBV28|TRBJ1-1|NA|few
CASSFSTEAFF
TGTGCCAGCAGTTTCTCCACTGAAGCTTTCTTT
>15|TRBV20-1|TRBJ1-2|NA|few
CSARALERQVEGYTF
TGCAGTGCTAGAGCATTAGAGAGACAGGTGGAGGGCTACACCTTC
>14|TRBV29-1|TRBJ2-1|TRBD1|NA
CSVRYRGLRNEQFF
TGCAGCGTTCGTTACAGGGGTTTACGCAATGAGCAGTTCTTC
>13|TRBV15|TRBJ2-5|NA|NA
CATTEGRGETQYF
TGTGCCACCACTGAGGGAAGGGGAGAGACCCAGTACTTC
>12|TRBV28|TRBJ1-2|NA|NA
CASSWQAYGYTF
TGTGCCAGCAGTTGGCAAGCCTATGGCTACACCTTC
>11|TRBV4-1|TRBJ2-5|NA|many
CASIRSDPGDF
TGCGCCAGCATCCGGAGCGACCCCGGGGACTTC
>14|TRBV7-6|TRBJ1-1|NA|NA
CASSLATGTAEAFF
TGTGCCAGCAGCTTAGCGACCGGGACCGCTGAAGCTTTCTTT
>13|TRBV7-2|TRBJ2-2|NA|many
CASSRRNTGELFF
TGTGCCAGCAGCCGCCGGAACACCGGGGAGCTGTTTTTT
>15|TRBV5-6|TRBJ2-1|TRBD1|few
CASSLRDRGQNEQFF
TGTGCCAGCAGCTTGAGAGACAGGGGGCAGAATGAGCAGTTCTTC
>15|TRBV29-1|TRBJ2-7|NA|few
CSVETGGPISDEQYF
TGCAGCGTGGAAACGGGGGGCCCGATTTCGGACGAGCAGTACTTC
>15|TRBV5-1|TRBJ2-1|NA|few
CASSPDMGPKYEQFF
TGCGCCAGCAGCCCGGATATGGGACCCAAGTATGAGCAGTTCTTC
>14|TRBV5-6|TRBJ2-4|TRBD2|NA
CASSYPLGGNIQYF
TGTGCCAGCAGCTACCCACTGGGGGGGAACATTCAGTACTTC
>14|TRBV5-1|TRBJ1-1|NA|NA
CASSNGAANTEAFF
TGCGCCAGCAGTAACGGTGCGGCGAACACTGAAGCTTTCTTT
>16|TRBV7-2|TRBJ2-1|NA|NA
CASSSGSRAPTIRQFF
TGTGCCAGCAGCTCGGGGTCCAGGGCCCCGACGATACGGCAGTTCTTC
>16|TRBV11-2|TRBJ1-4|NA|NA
CASSFSQGLANEKLFF
TGTGCCAGCAGCTTCAGCCAGGGCCTTGCTAATGAAAAACTGTTTTTT
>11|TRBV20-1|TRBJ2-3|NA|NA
CRTGGTDTQYF
TGCAGGACCGGGGGCACAGATACGCAGTATTTT
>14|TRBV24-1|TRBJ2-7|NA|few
CATSDTGTLIEQYF
TGTGCCACCAGTGATACCGGGACCCTAATTGAGCAGTACTTC
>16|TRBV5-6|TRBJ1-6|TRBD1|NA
CASSLRDRGFNSPLHF
TGTGCCAGCAGCTTACGGGACAGGGGGTTTAATTCACCCCTCCACTTT
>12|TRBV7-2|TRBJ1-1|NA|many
CASSLVGPFSFF
TGTGCCAGCAGCTTAGTCGGGCCTTTTTCTTTCTTT
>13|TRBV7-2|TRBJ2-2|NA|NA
CASAPTGAGRLFF
TGTGCCAGCGCCCCCACTGGGGCCGGTAGACTGTTTTTT
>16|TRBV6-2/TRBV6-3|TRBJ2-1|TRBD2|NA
CASRRSGGLIYNEQFF
TGTGCCAGCAGGCGAAGCGGGGGGCTAATTTACAATGAGCAGTTCTTC
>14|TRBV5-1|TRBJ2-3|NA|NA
CASSLRGDADTQYF
TGCGCCAGCAGTCTAAGGGGGGACGCAGATACGCAGTATTTT
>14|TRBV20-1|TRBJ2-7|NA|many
CSGTPLASAYEQYF
TGCAGTGGAACACCCCTAGCGAGCGCCTACGAGCAGTACTTC
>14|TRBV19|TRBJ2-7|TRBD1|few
CATSAGQVLYEQYF
TGTGCCACTTCCGCAGGACAGGTACTCTACGAGCAGTACTTC
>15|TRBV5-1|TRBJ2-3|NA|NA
CASSDTSTSTDTQYF
TGCGCCAGCAGCGACACGTCGACCAGCACAGATACGCAGTATTTT
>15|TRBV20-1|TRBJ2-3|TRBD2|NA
CSAGSTSTSTDTQYF
TGCAGTGCTGGCTCGACTAGCACTAGCACAGATACGCAGTATTTT
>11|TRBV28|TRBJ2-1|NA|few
CASSPDHEQFF
TGTGCCAGCAGTCCAGATCATGAGCAGTTCTTC
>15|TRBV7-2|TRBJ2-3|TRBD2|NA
CASSFLSGAEGTQYF
TGTGCCAGCAGCTTTTTGAGCGGGGCGGAGGGTACGCAGTATTTT
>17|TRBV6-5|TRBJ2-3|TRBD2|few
CASSYSIPGGVTDTQYF
TGTGCCAGCAGTTACTCGATCCCCGGGGGGGTCACAGATACGCAGTATTTT
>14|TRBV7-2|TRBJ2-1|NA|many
CASSLGVLREEQFF
TGTGCCAGCAGCTTAGGAGTTCTCAGGGAGGAGCAGTTCTTC
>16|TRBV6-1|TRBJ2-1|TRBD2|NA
CASTLPWGGGYNEQFF
TGTGCCAGCACTCTCCCCTGGGGCGGGGGGTACAATGAGCAGTTCTTC
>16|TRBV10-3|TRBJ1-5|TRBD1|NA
CAISESTGSDNQPQHF
TGTGCCATCAGTGAGTCGACAGGGTCGGACAATCAGCCCCAGCATTTT
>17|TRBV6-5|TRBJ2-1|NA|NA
CASSSTMAESSYNEQFF
TGTGCCAGCAGTAGTACAATGGCCGAGAGCTCCTACAATGAGCAGTTCTTC
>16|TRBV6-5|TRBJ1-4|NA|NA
CASSYTGTSFNEKLFF
TGTGCCAGCAGTTACACCGGGACCTCCTTTAATGAAAAACTGTTTTTT
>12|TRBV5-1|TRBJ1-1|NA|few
CASSLHDTEAFF
TGCGCCAGCAGCTTGCATGACACTGAAGCTTTCTTT
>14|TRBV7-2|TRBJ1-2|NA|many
CASTQMDSNYGYTF
TGTGCCAGCACCCAAATGGACAGTAACTATGGCTACACCTTC